Given below is one T cell receptor beta chain in context. Its antigen remains unidentified. This record belongs to a study of STAT5B mutations in CD4+ large granular lymphocyte leukemia. Study context: Among healthy controls, a particular HLA allele went with more CDR3 'QG' motifs.

The data were produced by immunoSEQ multiplex PCR, yet TCRdb's version contains in-frame clones alone and is incomplete. The sample gives 30,000 to 40,000 clones, less than 80% of which show up once; about 3% is in the top ten. General study points: Main leukemic clonotypes were patient-specific, but roughly 25% appeared at low frequency elsewhere.

Germline trimming cut 3 bases from V and 3 bases from J; bases unmatched to any gene: 1. The CDR3 sequence is 14 residues long. Germline V gives CDR1 SGHDT, CDR2 YYEEEE. The sample taken for sequencing was CD4+ T cells from blood buffy coats. V and J are TRBV5-6 and TRBJ2-5; 11 bases align to TRBD2. The receptor was derived from a human donor in good health. The CDR3 nucleotides read TGTGCCAGCAGCTCACTAGCGGGGGAAGAGACCCAGTACTTC. This gives the protein CASSSLAGEETQYF.